The source of this T cell receptor (beta chain) is a study of siplizumab effects on memory and regulatory T cells. Findings and caveats of the study: Memory cells seemed less diverse than naive T cells, which also seemed major contributors to the alloresponse. The study did not confirm that proliferating Tregs from siplizumab cultures were suppressive.

Profiled with immunoSEQ multiplex PCR; TCRdb holds only in-frame clones, not every one. The repertoire has 85,000 or so clones, over 90% of them found once; the top ten carry approximately 17%. Comment on this clone: Its antigen is unknown.

The specimen was CD8+ T cells sorted from blood. This TCR was sampled from a human donor in good health.

The CDR3 is CASSQQGYQETQYF. CDR3 bases: TGTGCCAGCAGTCAGCAGGGGTACCAAGAGACCCAGTACTTC. The chain uses TRBV28 and TRBJ2-5, with TRBD1 as a possible D gene (6 bases). V was shortened by 5 bases and J by 0 bases, with 10 bases between the two germline ends. The CDR3 spans 14 residues. CDR1 MDHEN and CDR2 SYDVKM come from the germline V gene.